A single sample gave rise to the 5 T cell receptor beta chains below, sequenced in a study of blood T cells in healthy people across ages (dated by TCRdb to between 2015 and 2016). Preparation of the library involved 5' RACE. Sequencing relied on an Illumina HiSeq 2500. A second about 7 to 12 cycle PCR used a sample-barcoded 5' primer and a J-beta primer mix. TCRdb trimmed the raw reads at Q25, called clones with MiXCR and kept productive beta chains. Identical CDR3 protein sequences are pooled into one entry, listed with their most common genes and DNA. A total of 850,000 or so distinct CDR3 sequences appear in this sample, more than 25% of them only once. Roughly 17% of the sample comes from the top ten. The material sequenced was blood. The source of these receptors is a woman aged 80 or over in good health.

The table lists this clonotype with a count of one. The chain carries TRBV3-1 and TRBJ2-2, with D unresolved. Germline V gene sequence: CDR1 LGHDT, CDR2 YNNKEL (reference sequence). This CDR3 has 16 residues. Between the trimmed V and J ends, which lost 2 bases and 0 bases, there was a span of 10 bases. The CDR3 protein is CASSQNQAANTGELFF. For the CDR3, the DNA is TGTGCCAGCAGCCAAAATCAGGCGGCGAACACCGGGGAGCTGTTTTTT.

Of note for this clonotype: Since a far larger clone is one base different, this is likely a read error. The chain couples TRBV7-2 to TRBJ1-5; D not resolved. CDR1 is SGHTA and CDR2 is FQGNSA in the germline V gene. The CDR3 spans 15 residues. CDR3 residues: CASGLGGQHNQPQHF. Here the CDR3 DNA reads TGTGCCAGCGGCTTAGGAGGGCAGCACAATCAGCCCCAGCATTTT. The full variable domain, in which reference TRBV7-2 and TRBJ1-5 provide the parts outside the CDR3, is GAGVSQSPSNKVTEKGKDVELRCDPISGHTALYWYRQSLGQGLEFLIYFQGNSAPDKSGLPSDRFSAERTGGSVSTLTIQRTQQEDSAVYLCASGLGGQHNQPQHFGDGTRLSIL.

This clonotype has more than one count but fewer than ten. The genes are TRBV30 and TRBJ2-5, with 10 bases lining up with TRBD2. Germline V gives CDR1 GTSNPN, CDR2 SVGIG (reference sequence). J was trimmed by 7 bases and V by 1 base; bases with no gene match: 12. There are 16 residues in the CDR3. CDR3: CAWSAPGTSALGTQYF. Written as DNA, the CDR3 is TGTGCCTGGAGTGCGCCCGGGACTAGCGCCCTAGGGACCCAGTACTTC.

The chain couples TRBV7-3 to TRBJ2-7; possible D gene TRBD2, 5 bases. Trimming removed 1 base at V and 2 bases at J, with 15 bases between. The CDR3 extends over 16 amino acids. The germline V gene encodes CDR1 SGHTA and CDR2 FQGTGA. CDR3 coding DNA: TGTGCCAGCAGCTTAAACTCCGCGGGTCCGCCCTACGAGCAGTACTTC. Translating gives CASSLNSAGPPYEQYF.

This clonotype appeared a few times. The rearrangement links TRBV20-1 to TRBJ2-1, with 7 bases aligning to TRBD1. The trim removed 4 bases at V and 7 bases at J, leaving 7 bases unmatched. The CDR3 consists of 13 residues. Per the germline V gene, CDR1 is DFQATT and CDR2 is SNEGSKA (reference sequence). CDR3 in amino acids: CSATLKGANEQFF. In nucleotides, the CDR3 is TGCAGTGCTACCCTAAAGGGGGCGAATGAGCAGTTCTTC.